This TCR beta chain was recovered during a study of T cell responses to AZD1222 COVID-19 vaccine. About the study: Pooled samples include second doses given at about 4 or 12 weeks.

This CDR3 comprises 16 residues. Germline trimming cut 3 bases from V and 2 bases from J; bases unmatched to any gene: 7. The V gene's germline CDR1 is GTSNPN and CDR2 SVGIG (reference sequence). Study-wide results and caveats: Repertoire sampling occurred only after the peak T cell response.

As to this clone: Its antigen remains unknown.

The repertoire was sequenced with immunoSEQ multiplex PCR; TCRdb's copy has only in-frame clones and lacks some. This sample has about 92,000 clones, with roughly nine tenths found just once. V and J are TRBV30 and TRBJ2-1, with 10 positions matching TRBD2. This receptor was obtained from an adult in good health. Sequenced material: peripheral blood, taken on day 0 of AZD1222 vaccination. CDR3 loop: CAWSGDLAGAYNEQFF. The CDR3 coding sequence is TGTGCCTGGAGCGGAGACCTAGCGGGGGCCTACAATGAGCAGTTCTTC.